This TCR beta chain was sequenced for a study of CD8 T cells in ankylosing spondylitis. Worth noting for this clonotype: Its antigen remains unknown.

By quantitative 5'-RACE with molecular barcodes, the TCR beta libraries were made. Using its own MiXCR run on the 5' RACE reads, TCRdb lists one record per CDR3 protein. Of more than 600,000 distinct CDR3 sequences in the sample, around 17% were seen once. Looked up from germline, CDR1 is SNHLY and CDR2 is FYNNEI. The CDR3 has 18 residues. The trim removed 11 bases at V and 2 bases at J, leaving 19 bases unmatched. Study-wide results and caveats: Within matched ankylosing spondylitis synovial fluid, disease-linked clones were reportedly significantly enriched. Earlier work had already found some motif variants in reactive arthritis synovial fluid and blood. One TCR beta motif, made up of under ten highly homologous variants, appeared characteristic of ankylosing spondylitis blood.

The rearrangement joins TRBV2 to TRBJ2-1; 9 nucleotides line up with TRBD2. The source is a male donor with ankylosing spondylitis. Sequencing used blood, either unsorted or a sorted T cell fraction (not recorded which). The CDR3 nucleotides read TGTGCCTCACGGACCCCTAGCGGGGAGAGAGGTACCTACAATGAGCAGTTCTTC. Its protein product is CASRTPSGERGTYNEQFF. Together with reference TRBV2 and TRBJ2-1, the CDR3 gives the full variable domain: EPEVTQTPSHQVTQMGQEVILRCVPISNHLYFYWYRQILGQKVEFLVSFYNNEISEKSEIFDDQFSVERPDGSNFTLKIRSTKLEDSAMYFCASRTPSGERGTYNEQFFGPGTRLTVL.